This T cell receptor beta chain derives from a study of beta chain features in type 1 diabetes. General observations from the study: There was a moderate but significant shortening of TCRB CDR3s in all four CD4+ subsets of Type 1 diabetes patients.

This clone was detected a few times. Its target is unknown. Distinct nucleotide sequences in the sample also encode this CDR3. Sorted populations all had greater than 98% purity. Expressed TCRB transcripts got sequenced, as all isolated RNA was reverse transcribed. The data were produced by immunoSEQ multiplex PCR, yet TCRdb's version contains in-frame clones alone and is incomplete. The repertoire consists of almost 250,000 clones, with roughly 15% occurring once and the leading ten covering 0.026%. The receptor comes from a woman in her forties in good health. Sequencing was carried out using naive CD4+ T cells from blood.

The CDR3 loop reads CSVTGTGNYEQYF. CDR3 in DNA: TGCAGCGTTACCGGGACAGGGAACTACGAGCAGTACTTC. V usage is TRBV29-1 and J usage is TRBJ2-7; TRBD1 matches 9 bases. V lost 5 bases to trimming and J lost 3 bases; unmatched junction nucleotides: 5. Germline V gene data show CDR1 as SQVTM and CDR2 as ANQGSEA. This CDR3 region has 13 residues.